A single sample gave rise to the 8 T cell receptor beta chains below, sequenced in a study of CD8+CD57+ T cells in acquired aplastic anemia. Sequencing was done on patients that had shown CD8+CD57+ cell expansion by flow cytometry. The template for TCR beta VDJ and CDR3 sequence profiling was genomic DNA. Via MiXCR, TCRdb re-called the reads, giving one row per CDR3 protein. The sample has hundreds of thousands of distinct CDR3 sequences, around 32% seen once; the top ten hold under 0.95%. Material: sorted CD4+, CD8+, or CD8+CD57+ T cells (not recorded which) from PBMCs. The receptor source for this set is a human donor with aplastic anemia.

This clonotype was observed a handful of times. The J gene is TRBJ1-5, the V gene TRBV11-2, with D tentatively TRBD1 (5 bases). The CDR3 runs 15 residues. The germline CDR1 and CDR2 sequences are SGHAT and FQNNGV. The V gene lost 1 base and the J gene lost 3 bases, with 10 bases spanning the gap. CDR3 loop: CASSLGQSFNQPQHF. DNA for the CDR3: TGTGCCAGCAGCTTAGGACAGTCTTTCAATCAGCCCCAGCATTTT.

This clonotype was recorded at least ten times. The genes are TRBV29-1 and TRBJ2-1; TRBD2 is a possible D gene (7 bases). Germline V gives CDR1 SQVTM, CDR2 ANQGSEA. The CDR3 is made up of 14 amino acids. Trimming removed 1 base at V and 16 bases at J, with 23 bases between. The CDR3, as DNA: TGCAGCGTTGAAGTTGCGGGGGCCGGTGAGAGCCAATTCTTC. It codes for CSVEVAGAGESQFF.

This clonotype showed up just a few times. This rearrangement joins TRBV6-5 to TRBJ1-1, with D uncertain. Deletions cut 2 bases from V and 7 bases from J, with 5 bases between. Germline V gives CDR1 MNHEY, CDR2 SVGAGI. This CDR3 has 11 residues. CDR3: CASSYKGEAFF. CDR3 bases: TGTGCCAGCAGTTACAAGGGTGAAGCTTTCTTT.

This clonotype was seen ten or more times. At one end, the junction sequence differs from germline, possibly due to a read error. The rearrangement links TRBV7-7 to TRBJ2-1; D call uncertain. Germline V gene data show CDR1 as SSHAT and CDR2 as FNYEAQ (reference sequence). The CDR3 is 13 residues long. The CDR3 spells CASSLVENNEQFF. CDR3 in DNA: TGTGCTAGCAGCTTAGTTGAAAACAATGAGCAGTTCTTC. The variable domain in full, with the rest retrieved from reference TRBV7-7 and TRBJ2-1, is GAGVSQSPRYKVTKRGQDVTLRCDPISSHATLYWYQQALGQGPEFLTYFNYEAQPDKSGLPSDRFSAERPEGSISTLTIQRTEQRDSAMYRCASSLVENNEQFFGPGTRLTVL.

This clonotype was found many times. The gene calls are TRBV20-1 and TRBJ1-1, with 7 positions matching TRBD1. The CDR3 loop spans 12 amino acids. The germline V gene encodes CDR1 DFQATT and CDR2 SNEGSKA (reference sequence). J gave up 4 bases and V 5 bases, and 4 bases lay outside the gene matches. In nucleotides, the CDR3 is TGCAGTGCTTGGGACAGAAGCACTGAAGCTTTCTTT. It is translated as CSAWDRSTEAFF.

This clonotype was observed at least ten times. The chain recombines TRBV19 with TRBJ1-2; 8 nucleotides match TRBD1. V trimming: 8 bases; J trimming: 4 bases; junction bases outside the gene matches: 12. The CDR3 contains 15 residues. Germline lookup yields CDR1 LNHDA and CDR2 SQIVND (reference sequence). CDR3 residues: CASVSGTGPRYGYTF. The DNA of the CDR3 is TGTGCCAGTGTCTCAGGGACAGGCCCACGCTATGGCTACACCTTC. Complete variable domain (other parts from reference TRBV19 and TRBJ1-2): DGGITQSPKYLFRKEGQNVTLSCEQNLNHDAMYWYRQDPGQGLRLIYYSQIVNDFQKGDIAEGYSVSREKKESFPLTVTSAQKNPTAFYLCASVSGTGPRYGYTFGSGTRLTVV.

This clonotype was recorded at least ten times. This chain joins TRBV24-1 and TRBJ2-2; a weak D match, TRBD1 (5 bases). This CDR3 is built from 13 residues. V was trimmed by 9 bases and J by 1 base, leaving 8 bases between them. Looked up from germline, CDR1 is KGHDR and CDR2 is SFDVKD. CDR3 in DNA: TGTGCCACCGTTCAGGGGAACACCGGGGAGCTGTTTTTT. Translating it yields CATVQGNTGELFF.

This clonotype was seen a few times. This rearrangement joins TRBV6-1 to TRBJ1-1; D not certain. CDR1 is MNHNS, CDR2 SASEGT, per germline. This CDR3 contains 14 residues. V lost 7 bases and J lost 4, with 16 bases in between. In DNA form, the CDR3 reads TGTGCCAGCATCCCATTTAGGGAGGGCACTGAAGCTTTCTTT. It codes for CASIPFREGTEAFF.